One sample yielded the 12 T cell receptor beta chains listed below, sequenced in a study of shared T cell receptors in the human thymus (dated by TCRdb to the early 2020s). Receptor amplification or capture employed the immunoSEQ multiplex PCR assay. TCRdb stores this immuneACCESS table with in-frame sequences only. Part of the clones is absent; in the studies checked, under half of the shortfall reflects unresolved V genes, and no reason is known for the rest. This sample lists just under 550,000 clones; approximately 80% were detected once. The biggest ten clones account for roughly 0.013% of the sample. These data were also filed under a second study, of human thymus T cells.

Sequenced input: thymocytes. These receptors were collected from a boy less than two years old with a congenital heart defect. Donor details come from another sample of the same person, matched by shared clones.

The chain has TRBV4-2 and TRBJ2-7; 8 bases line up with TRBD1. The CDR3 totals 15 residues. Germline V gives CDR1 LGHNA, CDR2 YNFKEQ. The junction had 8 bases not matched to a gene; V was cut back by 5 bases and J by 2 bases. The CDR3 here is CASSAPGQEPYEQYF. CDR3 nucleotides: TGTGCCAGCAGCGCACCGGGACAGGAGCCCTACGAGCAGTACTTC.

The J gene is TRBJ2-6, the V gene TRBV7-8; 10 bases agree with TRBD2. Germline V gene sequence: CDR1 SGHVS, CDR2 FQNEAQ. The CDR3 length is 16 residues. Germline trimming cut 7 bases from V and 4 bases from J; bases unmatched to any gene: 7. The CDR3 region is CASTISGRTGANVLTF. The CDR3, as DNA: TGTGCCAGCACCATTAGCGGGAGGACCGGGGCCAACGTCCTGACTTTC. The full variable domain, completed using reference TRBV7-8 and TRBJ2-6, is GAGVSQSPRYKVAKRGQDVALRCDPISGHVSLFWYQQALGQGPEFLTYFQNEAQLDKSGLPSDRFFAERPEGSVSTLKIQRTQQEDSAVYLCASTISGRTGANVLTFGAGSRLTVL.

CDR3 nucleotide sequence: TGTGCCAGCAGTTTAGCAGGGGCCTTGGTATACAATGAGCAGTTCTTC. It encodes CASSLAGALVYNEQFF. The gene calls are TRBV28 and TRBJ2-1, with TRBD1 as a possible D gene (6 bases). The germline CDR1 and CDR2 sequences are MDHEN and SYDVKM. This CDR3 is 16 amino acids long. V lost 2 bases and J lost 4, with 15 bases in between.

This chain links TRBV28 with TRBJ1-2; 8 bases match TRBD1. J gave up 4 bases and V 3 bases, and 7 bases lay outside the gene matches. Germline CDR1 and CDR2: MDHEN and SYDVKM. CDR3 length equals 15 residues. The CDR3 DNA reads as TGTGCCAGCAGTTTGTTACAGGGGACAGGCTATGGCTACACCTTC. This gives the protein CASSLLQGTGYGYTF.

This clone has just a few counts. V usage is TRBV25-1 and J usage is TRBJ2-2; 8 bases match TRBD2. The CDR3 spans 18 residues. J was trimmed by 6 bases and V by 4 bases; bases with no gene match: 16. Germline CDR1 reads MGHDK; CDR2 reads SYGVNS. The CDR3 protein is CASSALAGPPPEPGELFF. For the CDR3, the DNA is TGTGCCAGCAGTGCCCTAGCGGGCCCTCCGCCCGAACCCGGGGAGCTGTTTTTT.

V usage is TRBV11-2 and J usage is TRBJ2-5; the match to TRBD1 covers 7 bases. This CDR3 comprises 13 residues. Germline V gene lookup returns CDR1 SGHAT and CDR2 FQNNGV. V lost 6 bases to trimming and J lost 2 bases; unmatched junction nucleotides: 3. The CDR3 bases are TGTGCCAGCAGGAAGACAGGGCAAGAGACCCAGTACTTC. Residues: CASRKTGQETQYF.

J is TRBJ2-7 and V is TRBV30; D perhaps matches TRBD2 (5 bases). The V gene's germline CDR1 is GTSNPN and CDR2 SVGIG (reference sequence). This CDR3 has 14 residues. Between the trimmed V and J ends, which lost 0 bases and 2 bases, there was a span of 11 bases. DNA of the CDR3: TGTGCCTGGAGTGTACCCGGGGTCGCCTACGAGCAGTACTTC. Its translation is CAWSVPGVAYEQYF.

V gene TRBV30 combines with J gene TRBJ1-2; D gene unclear. The CDR3 loop spans 13 amino acids. Trimming cost V 3 bases and J 1 base, with 9 bases left between them. Germline lookup yields CDR1 GTSNPN and CDR2 SVGIG (reference sequence). The CDR3 DNA reads as TGTGCCTGGAGCTGCGGGATTAACTATGGCTACACCTTC. Encoded protein: CAWSCGINYGYTF.

The chain uses TRBV21-1 and TRBJ1-2. TRBV21-1 is designated a pseudogene. The CDR3 covers 15 residues. Written as DNA, the CDR3 is TGTGCCAGCAGCAAACAGCGGCCAGCTAACTATGGCTACACCTTC. Its protein product is CASSKQRPANYGYTF.

The V and J genes are TRBV11-3 and TRBJ2-7, with 7 bases lining up with TRBD2. This CDR3 region has 13 residues. CDR1 SGHNT and CDR2 YENEEA come from the germline V gene. With V trimmed by 5 bases and J by 2 bases, 3 bases remained unmatched. CDR3 loop: CASSQGLTYEQYF. DNA for the CDR3: TGTGCCAGCAGCCAGGGACTAACCTACGAGCAGTACTTC. The full variable domain, in which reference TRBV11-3 and TRBJ2-7 provide the parts outside the CDR3, is EAGVVQSPRYKIIEKKQPVAFWCNPISGHNTLYWYLQNLGQGPELLIRYENEEAVDDSQLPKDRFSAERLKGVDSTLKIQPAELGDSAVYLCASSQGLTYEQYFGPGTRLTVT.

The gene calls are TRBV4-3 and TRBJ2-1, with D possibly TRBD2 on 7 matching bases. V was shortened by 1 base and J by 4 bases, with 14 bases between the two germline ends. This CDR3 comprises 16 residues. Germline-derived CDR1 and CDR2 are LGHNA and YSLEER. The CDR3 region has the DNA TGCGCCAGCAGCCAAGGTGGAGGGGGGGGTTACAATGAGCAGTTCTTC. It is translated as CASSQGGGGGYNEQFF.

Comment on this clone: One junction end does not reproduce the germline sequence, and a read error may be involved. The genes are TRBV4-1 and TRBJ2-1; TRBD2 aligns across 8 bases. Germline CDR1 is MGHRA and CDR2 is YSYEKL. The length of the CDR3 is 15 residues. The CDR3 nucleotides read TGCGCCACCAGCCCGCGGTTAGCGGGACCCAATGAGCAGTTCTTC. Encoded protein: CATSPRLAGPNEQFF.